A single sample is the source of the 22 T cell receptor beta chains below, sequenced in a study of neurological immune-mediated disorders (dated by TCRdb to about 2019). Library generation was performed with 5' RACE. The data were produced on an Illumina HiSeq 2500. Through fastp at Q25 and MiXCR, TCRdb rebuilt clones from the public reads, retaining in-frame beta chains. One record per CDR3 amino acid sequence lists the most common genes and DNA. This sample has over 55,000 distinct CDR3 sequences in its table, and more than 8% of those were observed once. Around an eighth of the sample belongs to the ten largest clones. The sample's time point label, decoded: longitudinal time-point 2. The specimen sequenced was PBMCs. These receptors originate from a man aged 25 to 40 in good health.

This clonotype came up many times. CDR3 DNA: TGTGCCAGCAGCCCGGGGACAGGGCCCTCCTACGAGCAGTACTTC. Residues: CASSPGTGPSYEQYF. The chain carries TRBV7-9 and TRBJ2-7; 9 bases line up with TRBD1. This CDR3 region has 15 residues. J was trimmed by 0 bases and V by 5 bases; bases with no gene match: 5. Germline V gene sequence: CDR1 SEHNR, CDR2 FQNEAQ (reference sequence).

This clonotype was seen many times. This chain uses TRBV5-5 with TRBJ2-1; tentatively, D is TRBD1 or TRBD2 (5 bases each). V was clipped by 4 bases and J by 2 bases, with 13 bases between them. Germline CDR1 is SGHKS and CDR2 is YYEKEE (reference sequence). The CDR3 extends over 15 amino acids. The CDR3 coding sequence is TGTGCCAGCAGCCGGTCGGTGGGGGCCTACAATGAGCAGTTCTTC. Its translation: CASSRSVGAYNEQFF.

On this clonotype: One base away lies a much larger clone, so this may be a sequencing read error. The V call is TRBV27, the J call TRBJ2-3, with 9 nucleotides matching TRBD2. CDR3 length: 16 amino acids. Germline trimming cut 5 bases from V and 0 bases from J; bases unmatched to any gene: 6. Per germline, CDR1 MNHEY and CDR2 SMNVEV (reference sequence). This CDR3 reads CASSPLAGWSTDTQYF. The CDR3 DNA follows: TGTGCCAGCAGTCCCCTAGCGGGATGGAGCACAGATACGCAGTATTTT.

V gene TRBV7-9 combines with J gene TRBJ2-1; no definite D call. Germline V gene data show CDR1 as SEHNR and CDR2 as FQNEAQ (reference sequence). The CDR3 extends over 15 amino acids. Here the CDR3 reads CARSRPPTGYNEQFF. The CDR3 DNA follows: TGTGCAAGAAGCCGGCCCCCAACTGGATACAATGAGCAGTTCTTC.

This clonotype was seen ten or more times. The chain is built from TRBV3-1 and TRBJ2-5; D gene unclear. Germline lookup yields CDR1 LGHDT and CDR2 YNNKEL (reference sequence). V shed 1 base and J shed 0 bases, with 3 bases lying between them. The CDR3 totals 13 residues. CDR3 bases: TGTGCCAGCAGCCAAGCCAACCAAGAGACCCAGTACTTC. Translating gives CASSQANQETQYF.

This clonotype was counted ten times or more. The chain combines TRBV6-2 or TRBV6-3 with TRBJ2-6; 9 positions agree with TRBD1. Germline trimming cut 8 bases from V and 0 bases from J; bases unmatched to any gene: 8. CDR1 MNHEY and CDR2 SVGEGT come from the germline V gene. The length of the CDR3 is 17 residues. CDR3 nucleotides: TGTGCCAGCGTAGCCGGGACAGGGCCCTCTGGGGCCAACGTCCTGACTTTC. Protein: CASVAGTGPSGANVLTF.

This clonotype showed up many times. The chain combines TRBV9 with TRBJ1-5, with D uncertain. Germline values: CDR1 SGDLS, CDR2 YYNGEE. Between the trimmed V and J ends, which lost 4 bases and 4 bases, there was a span of 6 bases. The CDR3 runs 12 residues. The CDR3 DNA is TGTGCCAGCAGCAATCCGAATCAGCCCCAGCATTTT. Protein product: CASSNPNQPQHF. Together with reference TRBV9 and TRBJ1-5, the CDR3 gives the full variable domain: DSGVTQTPKHLITATGQRVTLRCSPRSGDLSVYWYQQSLDQGLQFLIQYYNGEERAKGNILERFSAQQFPDLHSELNLSSLELGDSALYFCASSNPNQPQHFGDGTRLSIL.

This clonotype appeared many times. The gene calls are TRBV10-3 and TRBJ2-6; 7 positions match TRBD1. V dropped 6 bases and J dropped 0; count of bases not matched to a gene: 5. In germline, CDR1 is ENHRY, CDR2 SYGVKD. This CDR3 comprises 16 residues. The CDR3 loop is CAISAGTASGANVLTF. DNA of the CDR3: TGTGCCATCAGCGCCGGGACAGCCTCTGGGGCCAACGTCCTGACTTTC.

This clonotype has at least ten counts. This rearrangement joins TRBV29-1 to TRBJ1-3, with a tentative D call TRBD1 (6 bases). The CDR3 runs 15 residues. Germline loops: CDR1 SQVTM, CDR2 ANQGSEA. V lost 3 bases, J lost 4 bases, and 16 bases lay in between. The CDR3 bases are TGCAGCGTTGAGCCACTGACAGGACTAGGAAACACCATATATTTT. It translates to CSVEPLTGLGNTIYF.

There are many counts of this clonotype. The chain links TRBV28 to TRBJ1-5; D ambiguous. Trimming removed 2 bases at V and 6 bases at J, with 8 bases between. Germline V gives CDR1 MDHEN, CDR2 SYDVKM. This CDR3 spans 13 amino acids. CDR3 sequence reads: CASSLTLGQPQHF. CDR3 bases: TGTGCCAGCAGTTTAACGTTAGGTCAGCCCCAGCATTTT.

This clonotype has at least ten counts. CDR3 DNA: TGCAGTGCTAGAGATCGGCTAGCCACAGATACGCAGTATTTT. Residues: CSARDRLATDTQYF. The genes are TRBV20-1 and TRBJ2-3; D perhaps matches TRBD2 (5 bases). Trimming stripped 0 bases from V and 2 bases from J, with 9 bases between. Looked up from germline, CDR1 is DFQATT and CDR2 is SNEGSKA (reference sequence). The CDR3 is 14 residues long.

At least ten counts were recorded for this clonotype. The J gene is TRBJ1-2, the V gene TRBV7-9, with 7 bases matching TRBD1. Germline CDR1 SEHNR, CDR2 FQNEAQ (reference sequence). This CDR3 region has 15 residues. V lost 0 bases to trimming and J lost 4 bases; unmatched junction nucleotides: 5. CDR3 in amino acids: CASSLAVTGLYGYTF. The CDR3 DNA follows: TGTGCCAGCAGCTTAGCGGTGACAGGGCTCTATGGCTACACCTTC.

This clonotype came up many times. V is TRBV20-1 and J is TRBJ2-2; 9 bases fit TRBD1. Germline V gene data show CDR1 as DFQATT and CDR2 as SNEGSKA (reference sequence). V shed 6 bases and J 0 bases; nucleotides not matched to a gene: 5. The CDR3 covers 15 residues. CDR3 region: CSATRQGANTGELFF. The CDR3 DNA follows: TGCAGTGCGACCAGACAGGGGGCGAACACCGGGGAGCTGTTTTTT.

This clonotype has ten or more counts. The chain links TRBV28 to TRBJ2-1; 7 bases are a match to TRBD1. CDR3 length equals 15 residues. V lost 2 bases and J lost 9; bases outside the gene matches: 10. The V gene's germline CDR1 is MDHEN and CDR2 SYDVKM. This chain's CDR3 is CASSLGSKGAGEQFF. The CDR3 nucleotides read TGTGCCAGCAGTTTAGGGTCCAAGGGGGCCGGTGAGCAGTTCTTC.

Ten or more counts support this clonotype. The CDR3 is CSARGARGRRETQYF. The CDR3 region has the DNA TGCAGTGCTAGAGGGGCGAGGGGGAGAAGGGAGACCCAGTACTTC. The chain carries TRBV20-1 and TRBJ2-5; a weak D match, TRBD1 (6 bases). Looked up from germline, CDR1 is DFQATT and CDR2 is SNEGSKA (reference sequence). Trimming stripped 1 base from V and 5 bases from J, with 17 bases between. The CDR3 length is 15 residues.

Many counts were recorded for this clonotype. The chain carries TRBV7-9 and TRBJ2-1; tentative D call: TRBD2 (6 bases). Trimming pared 0 bases from V and 7 bases from J, leaving 10 bases between. The CDR3 is 14 residues long. CDR1 is SEHNR, CDR2 FQNEAQ, per germline (reference sequence). CDR3 region: CASSLAREVNEQFF. The CDR3 coding sequence is TGTGCCAGCAGCTTAGCCAGGGAGGTGAATGAGCAGTTCTTC.

The sample holds a few counts of this clonotype. The chain is built from TRBV7-2 and TRBJ2-1; the match to TRBD2 covers 10 bases. V gave up 3 bases and J gave up 9 bases; unmatched junction bases: 5. The CDR3 runs 14 residues. CDR1 is SGHTA and CDR2 is FQGNSA in the germline V gene. CDR3 sequence (DNA): TGTGCCAGCAGCTTCCTCGGGACTAGCGTTGAGCAGTTCTTC. Translating gives CASSFLGTSVEQFF.

This clonotype has at least ten counts. The rearrangement joins TRBV5-1 to TRBJ2-3; D is undetermined. Germline loops: CDR1 SGHRS, CDR2 YFSETQ. Trimming cost V 1 base and J 6 bases, with 15 bases left between them. CDR3 length: 15 residues. The CDR3, as DNA: TGCGCCAGCAGCTTGCCTCGTCCAGCCGCGGATACGCAGTATTTT. Its translation: CASSLPRPAADTQYF. The full variable domain, its missing parts supplied by reference TRBV5-1 and TRBJ2-3, is KAGVTQTPRYLIKTRGQQVTLSCSPISGHRSVSWYQQTPGQGLQFLFEYFSETQRNKGNFPGRFSGRQFSNSRSEMNVSTLELGDSALYLCASSLPRPAADTQYFGPGTRLTVL.

This clonotype was seen repeatedly, ten times or more. This chain links TRBV2 with TRBJ1-1; D gene ambiguous. The CDR3 is 14 amino acids. Germline V lookup: CDR1 SNHLY, CDR2 FYNNEI. V was cut by 4 bases and J by 1 base, with 10 bases left in between. The chain's CDR3 is CASSALVGNTEAFF. CDR3 nucleotide sequence: TGTGCCAGCAGTGCCCTGGTCGGGAACACTGAAGCTTTCTTT. Full variable domain (remainder filled in from reference TRBV2 and TRBJ1-1): EPEVTQTPSHQVTQMGQEVILRCVPISNHLYFYWYRQILGQKVEFLVSFYNNEISEKSEIFDDQFSVERPDGSNFTLKIRSTKLEDSAMYFCASSALVGNTEAFFGQGTRLTVV.

The sample holds many counts of this clonotype. This sequence joins TRBV5-1 and TRBJ2-5, with D possibly called TRBD1 or TRBD2 (5 bases each). V was clipped by 4 bases and J by 0 bases, with 16 bases between them. The CDR3 consists of 16 residues. The germline V gene has CDR1 SGHRS and CDR2 YFSETQ. The CDR3 DNA reads as TGCGCCAGCAGCCCCTGGGGGTTTGGGGACCAAGAGACCCAGTACTTC. It is translated as CASSPWGFGDQETQYF. Full variable domain (outside the CDR3, taken from reference TRBV5-1 and TRBJ2-5): KAGVTQTPRYLIKTRGQQVTLSCSPISGHRSVSWYQQTPGQGLQFLFEYFSETQRNKGNFPGRFSGRQFSNSRSEMNVSTLELGDSALYLCASSPWGFGDQETQYFGPGTRLLVL.

In its sample, this clonotype was seen many times. The chain uses TRBV7-2 and TRBJ2-2; D call uncertain. The CDR3 is 14 amino acids. Between the trimmed V and J ends, which lost 3 bases and 1 base, there was a span of 6 bases. CDR1 is SGHTA and CDR2 is FQGNSA in the germline V gene. CDR3 nucleotide sequence: TGTGCCAGCAGCTTCCCACAGAACACCGGGGAGCTGTTTTTT. Its protein is CASSFPQNTGELFF.

A word on this clonotype: The junction and the germline gene differ at one end; a read error may be behind it. The V call is TRBV10-3, the J call TRBJ1-1, with D perhaps TRBD1 (5 bases). The CDR3 runs 18 residues. Germline CDR1 is ENHRY and CDR2 is SYGVKD. The CDR3: CASSDPGAGKVDDTEAFF. CDR3 nucleotides: TGTGCCAGCAGTGACCCGGGTGCAGGGAAGGTTGATGACACTGAAGCTTTCTTT.